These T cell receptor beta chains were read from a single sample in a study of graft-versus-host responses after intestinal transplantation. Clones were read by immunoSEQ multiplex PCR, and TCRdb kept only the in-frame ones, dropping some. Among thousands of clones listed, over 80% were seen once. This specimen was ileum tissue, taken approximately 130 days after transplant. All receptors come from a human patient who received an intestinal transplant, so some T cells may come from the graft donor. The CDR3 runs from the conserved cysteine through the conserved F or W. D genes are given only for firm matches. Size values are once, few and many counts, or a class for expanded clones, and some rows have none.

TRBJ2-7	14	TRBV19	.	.	CASSLGTLNYEQYF	TGTGCCAGTAGTCTCGGGACACTCAACTACGAGCAGTACTTC
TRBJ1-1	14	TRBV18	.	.	CASSMTGVNTEAFF	TGTGCCAGCTCAATGACGGGGGTCAACACTGAAGCTTTCTTT
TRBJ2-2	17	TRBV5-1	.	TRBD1	CASSLGPSSRGTGELFF	TGCGCCAGCAGCTTGGGCCCATCTAGCAGGGGGACCGGGGAGCTGTTTTTT
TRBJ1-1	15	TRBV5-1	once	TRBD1	CASSLHVGQGVEAFF	TGCGCCAGCAGCTTGCACGTGGGACAGGGGGTCGAAGCTTTCTTT
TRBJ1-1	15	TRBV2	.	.	CASSDRGDLNTEAFF	TGTGCCAGCAGTGATAGAGGGGACCTGAACACTGAAGCTTTCTTT
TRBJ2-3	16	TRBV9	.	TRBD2	CASSSPLGFSGGEQYF	TGTGCCAGCAGCTCGCCCTTAGGGTTTAGCGGGGGGGAGCAGTATTTT
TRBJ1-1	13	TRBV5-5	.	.	CASSLEWGARAFF	TGTGCCAGCAGCTTAGAATGGGGGGCGCGAGCTTTCTTT
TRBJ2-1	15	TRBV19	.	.	CASSIGTAGENEQFF	TGTGCCAGTAGTATAGGTACGGCCGGGGAGAATGAGCAGTTCTTC
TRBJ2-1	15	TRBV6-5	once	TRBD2	CASRPGLAGVYEQFF	TGTGCCAGCAGGCCCGGGCTAGCGGGAGTTTATGAGCAGTTCTTC
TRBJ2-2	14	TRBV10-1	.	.	CATTRDINTGELFF	TGCGCCACTACCCGGGACATCAACACCGGGGAGCTGTTTTTT
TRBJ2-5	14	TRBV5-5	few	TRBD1	CASSWDRSQETQYF	TGTGCCAGCAGCTGGGACAGGTCCCAAGAGACCCAGTACTTC
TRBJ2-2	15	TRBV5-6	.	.	CASSLDTGRPGELFF	TGTGCCAGCAGCTTGGACACAGGGAGGCCCGGGGAGCTGTTTTTT
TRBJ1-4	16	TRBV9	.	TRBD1	CASSPGGSTTNEKLFF	TGTGCCAGCAGCCCAGGGGGATCAACAACTAATGAAAAACTGTTTTTT
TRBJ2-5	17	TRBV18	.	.	CASSPVSSQRNQETQYF	TGTGCCAGCTCACCTGTCTCTAGTCAACGGAACCAAGAGACCCAGTACTTC
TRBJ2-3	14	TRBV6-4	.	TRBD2	CASSEAGGTDTQYF	TGTGCCAGCAGTGAAGCGGGGGGCACAGATACGCAGTATTTT
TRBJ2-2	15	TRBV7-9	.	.	CASSPPGVSVGELFF	TGTGCCAGCAGCCCCCCCGGAGTCTCGGTCGGGGAGCTGTTTTTT
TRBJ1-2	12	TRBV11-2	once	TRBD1	CASSSRGYGYTF	TGTGCCAGCAGCTCCAGGGGGTATGGCTACACCTTC
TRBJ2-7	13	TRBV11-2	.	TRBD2	CASSQGTSGEQYF	TGTGCCAGCAGCCAAGGGACTAGCGGGGAGCAGTACTTC
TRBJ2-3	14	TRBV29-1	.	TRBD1	CSAARTGRTDTQYF	TGCAGCGCCGCACGGACAGGGAGGACAGATACGCAGTATTTT
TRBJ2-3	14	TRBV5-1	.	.	CASTWGVNTDTQYF	TGCGCCAGCACCTGGGGGGTCAACACAGATACGCAGTATTTT
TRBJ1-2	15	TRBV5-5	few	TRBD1	CASSLGDRGNYGYTF	TGTGCCAGCAGCTTGGGGGACAGGGGGAACTATGGCTACACCTTC
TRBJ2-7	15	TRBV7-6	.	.	CASSLVLLGFYEQYF	TGTGCCAGCAGCTTAGTTCTACTAGGTTTCTACGAGCAGTACTTC
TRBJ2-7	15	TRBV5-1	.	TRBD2	CASSLGLAGSYEQYF	TGCGCCAGCAGCTTGGGACTAGCGGGCTCCTACGAGCAGTACTTC
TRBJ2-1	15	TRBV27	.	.	CASSLSGLGANEQFF	TGTGCCAGCAGTTTGTCCGGACTGGGCGCGAATGAGCAGTTCTTC
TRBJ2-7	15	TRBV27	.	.	CASRTGQGITYEQYF	TGTGCCAGCAGAACTGGCCAGGGAATCACCTACGAGCAGTACTTC
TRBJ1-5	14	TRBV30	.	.	CAWSLGTGNQPQHF	TGTGCCTGGAGCCTAGGAACGGGCAATCAGCCCCAGCATTTT
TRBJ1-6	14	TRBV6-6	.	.	CASSTQGRDSPLHF	TGTGCCAGCAGTACACAGGGTAGGGATTCACCCCTCCACTTT
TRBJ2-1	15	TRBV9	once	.	CASSETGTFSDEQFF	TGTGCCAGCAGCGAAACAGGGACTTTTAGCGATGAGCAGTTCTTC
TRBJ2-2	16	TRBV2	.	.	CASSEAAPGNTGELFF	TGTGCCAGCAGTGAGGCGGCACCGGGGAACACCGGGGAGCTGTTTTTT
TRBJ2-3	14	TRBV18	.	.	CASSPGSRTDTQYF	TGTGCCAGCTCACCGGGCTCCCGCACAGATACGCAGTATTTT
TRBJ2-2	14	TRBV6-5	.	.	CASSGHRDTGELFF	TGTGCCAGCAGTGGTCACAGGGACACCGGGGAGCTGTTTTTT
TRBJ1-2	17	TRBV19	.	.	CASSIAGSYLFSYGYTF	TGTGCCAGTAGTATCGCAGGATCCTACCTTTTCTCTTATGGCTACACCTTC
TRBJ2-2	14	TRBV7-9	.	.	CASSSLSGVGELFF	TGTGCCAGCAGCTCGCTCTCCGGAGTCGGGGAGCTGTTTTTT
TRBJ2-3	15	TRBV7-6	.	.	CANSTQGGSTDTQYF	TGTGCCAACTCAACACAGGGCGGCAGCACAGATACGCAGTATTTT
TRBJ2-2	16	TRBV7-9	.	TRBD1	CASSGRTGGNTGELFF	TGTGCCAGCAGCGGCCGGACAGGGGGAAACACCGGGGAGCTGTTTTTT
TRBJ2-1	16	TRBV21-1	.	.	CASSKYRASGVNEQFF	TGTGCCAGCAGCAAATATCGGGCTAGCGGGGTCAATGAGCAGTTCTTC
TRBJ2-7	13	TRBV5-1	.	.	CASSFPSADEQYF	TGCGCCAGCAGCTTTCCTAGTGCAGACGAGCAGTACTTC
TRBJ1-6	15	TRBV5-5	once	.	CASSLAGANNSPLHF	TGTGCCAGCAGCTTGGCCGGGGCCAATAATTCACCCCTCCACTTT
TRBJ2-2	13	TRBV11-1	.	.	CASSAQWAGELFF	TGTGCCAGCAGCGCCCAGTGGGCCGGGGAGCTGTTTTTT
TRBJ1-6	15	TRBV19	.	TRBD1	CASSLRDRGHVPLHF	TGTGCCAGTAGTCTCCGGGACAGGGGCCATGTACCCCTCCACTTT
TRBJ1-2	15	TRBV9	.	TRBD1	CASSVGMGQGVGYTF	TGTGCCAGCAGCGTAGGGATGGGACAGGGGGTTGGCTACACCTTC
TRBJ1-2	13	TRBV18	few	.	CASSPRARDGYTF	TGTGCCAGCTCACCACGAGCAAGGGACGGCTACACCTTC
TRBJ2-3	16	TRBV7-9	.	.	CASSLATGTSTDTQYF	TGTGCCAGCAGCTTAGCGACCGGGACTAGCACAGATACGCAGTATTTT
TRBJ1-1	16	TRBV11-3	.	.	CASSLYRGGSDTEAFF	TGTGCCAGCAGCTTATACCGGGGGGGGTCGGACACTGAAGCTTTCTTT
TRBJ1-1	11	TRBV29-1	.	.	CSVFSSTEAFF	TGCAGCGTTTTCTCCAGCACTGAAGCTTTCTTT
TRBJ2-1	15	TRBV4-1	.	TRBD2	CASSSPGLASYEQFF	TGCGCCAGCAGCTCCCCGGGACTAGCGTCCTATGAGCAGTTCTTC
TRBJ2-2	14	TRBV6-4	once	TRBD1	CASSDGQGAGELFF	TGTGCCAGCAGTGACGGACAGGGGGCCGGGGAGCTGTTTTTT
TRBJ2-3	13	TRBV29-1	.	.	CSSDPGDTDTQYF	TGCAGCTCGGATCCGGGGGACACAGATACGCAGTATTTT
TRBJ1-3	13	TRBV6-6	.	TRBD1	CASGRGTGNTIYF	TGTGCCAGCGGCAGGGGGACTGGAAACACCATATATTTT
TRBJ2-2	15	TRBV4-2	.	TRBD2	CASSPSGIAAGELFF	TGTGCCAGCAGCCCAAGCGGGATTGCGGCCGGGGAGCTGTTTTTT
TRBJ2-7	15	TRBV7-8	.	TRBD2	CASSLGSAGVYEQYF	TGTGCCAGCAGCTTAGGATCGGCGGGAGTTTACGAGCAGTACTTC
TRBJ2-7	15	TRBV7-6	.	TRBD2	CASSLGLGGAYEQYF	TGTGCCAGCAGCTTAGGGCTGGGGGGGGCCTACGAGCAGTACTTC
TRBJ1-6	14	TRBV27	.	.	CASSLAGLNSPLHF	TGTGCCAGCAGTTTAGCAGGGCTTAATTCACCCCTCCACTTT
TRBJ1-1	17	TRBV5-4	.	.	CASSSENYRALNTEAFF	TGTGCCAGCAGCTCGGAGAATTACAGGGCCTTGAACACTGAAGCTTTCTTT
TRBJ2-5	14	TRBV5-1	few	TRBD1	CASRQGDPQETQYF	TGCGCCAGTCGACAGGGGGATCCTCAAGAGACCCAGTACTTC
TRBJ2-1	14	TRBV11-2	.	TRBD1	CASSSHRGYNEQFF	TGTGCCAGCAGCTCCCACAGGGGTTACAATGAGCAGTTCTTC
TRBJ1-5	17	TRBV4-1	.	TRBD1	CASSQGGQMEGNQPQHF	TGCGCCAGCAGCCAAGGGGGACAGATGGAAGGCAATCAGCCCCAGCATTTT
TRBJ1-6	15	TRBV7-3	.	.	CASSLNGQYNSPLHF	TGTGCCAGCAGCCTCAACGGACAGTATAATTCACCCCTCCACTTT
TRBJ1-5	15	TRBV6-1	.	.	CASSLGGDRNQPQHF	TGTGCCAGCAGCCTGGGAGGGGATCGCAATCAGCCCCAGCATTTT
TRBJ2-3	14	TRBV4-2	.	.	CASSQEGTTDTQYF	TGTGCCAGCAGCCAAGAGGGAACTACAGATACGCAGTATTTT